This T cell receptor (beta chain) was obtained from a study of cytomegalovirus exposure and HLA in healthy donors. Findings and caveats of the study: Researchers catalogued under 200 TCR beta chains as cytomegalovirus-associated.

As regards this clone: Its specificity is not known.

A multiplex PCR was run with 60 Vbeta primers and 13 Jbeta primers. TCRdb's copy holds only in-frame clones and misses some; the assay was immunoSEQ multiplex PCR. The listing contains roughly 60,000 clones. The sample comprised PBMCs. The sequence derives from a woman younger than 30 in good health and CMV-seronegative.

CDR3: CASSGQLNTEAFF. The CDR3 DNA sequence: TGTGCCAGCAGTGGACAGCTGAACACTGAAGCTTTCTTT. This chain connects TRBV6-1 to TRBJ1-1; D is perhaps TRBD1 (5 bases). CDR1 is MNHNS and CDR2 is SASEGT in the germline V gene. V dropped 4 bases and J dropped 0 bases, with 6 bases sitting between them. The CDR3 runs to 13 residues.